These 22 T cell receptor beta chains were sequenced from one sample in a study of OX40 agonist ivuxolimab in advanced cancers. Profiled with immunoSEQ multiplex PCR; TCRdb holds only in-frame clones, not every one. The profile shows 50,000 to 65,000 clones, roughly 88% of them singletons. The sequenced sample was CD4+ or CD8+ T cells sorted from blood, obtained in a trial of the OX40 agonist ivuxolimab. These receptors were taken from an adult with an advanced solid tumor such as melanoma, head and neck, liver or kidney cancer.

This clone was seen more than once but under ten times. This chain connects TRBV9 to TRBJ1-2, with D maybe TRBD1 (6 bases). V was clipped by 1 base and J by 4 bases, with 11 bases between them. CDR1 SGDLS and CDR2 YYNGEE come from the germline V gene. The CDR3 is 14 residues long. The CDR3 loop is CASSVRDTSYGYTF. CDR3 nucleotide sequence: TGTGCCAGCAGCGTAAGGGACACTAGCTATGGCTACACCTTC.

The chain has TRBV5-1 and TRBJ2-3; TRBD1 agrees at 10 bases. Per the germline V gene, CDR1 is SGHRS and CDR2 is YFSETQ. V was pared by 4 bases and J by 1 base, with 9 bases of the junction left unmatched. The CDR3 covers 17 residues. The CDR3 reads CASSPGTGVRGTDTQYF. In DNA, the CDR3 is TGCGCCAGCAGCCCCGGGACAGGGGTAAGGGGCACAGATACGCAGTATTTT.

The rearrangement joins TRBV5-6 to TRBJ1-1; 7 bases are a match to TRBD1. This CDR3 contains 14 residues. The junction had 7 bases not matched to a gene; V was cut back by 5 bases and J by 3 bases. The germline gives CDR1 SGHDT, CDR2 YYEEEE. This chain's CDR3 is CASRKGGLDTEAFF. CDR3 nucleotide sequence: TGTGCCAGCAGAAAAGGGGGCTTGGACACTGAAGCTTTCTTT.

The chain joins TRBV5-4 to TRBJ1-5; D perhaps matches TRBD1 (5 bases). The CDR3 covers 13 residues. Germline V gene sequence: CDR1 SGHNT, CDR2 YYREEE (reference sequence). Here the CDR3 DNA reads TGTGCTTGGGGCATAGCCTCCAATCAGCCCCAGCATTTT. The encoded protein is CAWGIASNQPQHF.

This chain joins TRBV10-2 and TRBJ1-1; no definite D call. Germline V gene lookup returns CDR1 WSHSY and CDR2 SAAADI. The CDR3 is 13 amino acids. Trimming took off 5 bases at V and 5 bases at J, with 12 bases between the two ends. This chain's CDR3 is CASSPGALTEAFF. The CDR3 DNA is TGCGCCAGCAGTCCCGGTGCATTAACTGAAGCTTTCTTT.

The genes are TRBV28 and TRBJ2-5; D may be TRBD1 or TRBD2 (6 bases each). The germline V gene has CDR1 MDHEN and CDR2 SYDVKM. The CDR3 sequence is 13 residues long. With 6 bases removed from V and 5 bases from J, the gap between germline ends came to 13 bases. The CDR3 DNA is TGTGCCAGCAGCCCCCCGGGGGCGGAGACCCAGTACTTC. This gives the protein CASSPPGAETQYF.

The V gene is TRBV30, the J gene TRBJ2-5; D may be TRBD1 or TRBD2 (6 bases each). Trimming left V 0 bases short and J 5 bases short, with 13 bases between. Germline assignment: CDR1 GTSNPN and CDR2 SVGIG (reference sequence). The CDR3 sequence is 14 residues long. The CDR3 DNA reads TGTGCCTGGAGTGTACCGGGGGCTTGGGAGACCCAGTACTTC. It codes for CAWSVPGAWETQYF.

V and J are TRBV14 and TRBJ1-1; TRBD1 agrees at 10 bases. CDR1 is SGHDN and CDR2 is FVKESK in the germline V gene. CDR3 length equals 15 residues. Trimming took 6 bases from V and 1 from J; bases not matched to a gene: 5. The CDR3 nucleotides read TGTGCCAGCAGACCTAGACAGGGGGCGAACACTGAAGCTTTCTTT. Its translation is CASRPRQGANTEAFF. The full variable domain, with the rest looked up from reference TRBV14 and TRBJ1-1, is EAGVTQFPSHSVIEKGQTVTLRCDPISGHDNLYWYRRVMGKEIKFLLHFVKESKQDESGMPNNRFLAERTGGTYSTLKVQPAELEDSGVYFCASRPRQGANTEAFFGQGTRLTVV.

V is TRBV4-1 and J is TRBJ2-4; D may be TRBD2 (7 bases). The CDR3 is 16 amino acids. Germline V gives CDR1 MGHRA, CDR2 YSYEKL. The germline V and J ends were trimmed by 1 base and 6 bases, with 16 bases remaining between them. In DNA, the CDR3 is TGCGCCAGCAGCCAAGGTACGGGGGGCAGGAGAAACATTCAGTACTTC. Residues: CASSQGTGGRRNIQYF.

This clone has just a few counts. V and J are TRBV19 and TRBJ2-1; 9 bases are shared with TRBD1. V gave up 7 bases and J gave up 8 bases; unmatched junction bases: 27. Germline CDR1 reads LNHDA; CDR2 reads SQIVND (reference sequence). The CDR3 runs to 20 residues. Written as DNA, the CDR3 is TGTGCCAGTAAACACCGCGGCGTCACCGTCGGACAGGGGCCCTGGGATGAGCAGTTCTTC. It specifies CASKHRGVTVGQGPWDEQFF.

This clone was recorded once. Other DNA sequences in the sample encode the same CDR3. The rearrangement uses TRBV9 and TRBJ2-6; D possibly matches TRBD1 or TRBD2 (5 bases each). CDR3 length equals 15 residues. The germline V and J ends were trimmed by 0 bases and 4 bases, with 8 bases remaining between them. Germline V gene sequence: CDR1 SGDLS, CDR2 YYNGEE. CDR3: CASSVGGSGANVLTF. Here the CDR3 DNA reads TGTGCCAGCAGCGTAGGGGGGTCCGGGGCCAACGTCCTGACTTTC. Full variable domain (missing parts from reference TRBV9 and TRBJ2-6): DSGVTQTPKHLITATGQRVTLRCSPRSGDLSVYWYQQSLDQGLQFLIQYYNGEERAKGNILERFSAQQFPDLHSELNLSSLELGDSALYFCASSVGGSGANVLTFGAGSRLTVL.

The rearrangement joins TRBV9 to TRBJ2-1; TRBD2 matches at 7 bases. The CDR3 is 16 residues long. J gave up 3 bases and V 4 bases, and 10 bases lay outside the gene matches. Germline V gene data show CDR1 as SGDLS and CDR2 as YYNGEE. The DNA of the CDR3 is TGTGCCAGCAGCCCCTCTGGTAGCGGGCACTACAATGAGCAGTTCTTC. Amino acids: CASSPSGSGHYNEQFF. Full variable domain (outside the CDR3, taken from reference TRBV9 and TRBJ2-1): DSGVTQTPKHLITATGQRVTLRCSPRSGDLSVYWYQQSLDQGLQFLIQYYNGEERAKGNILERFSAQQFPDLHSELNLSSLELGDSALYFCASSPSGSGHYNEQFFGPGTRLTVL.

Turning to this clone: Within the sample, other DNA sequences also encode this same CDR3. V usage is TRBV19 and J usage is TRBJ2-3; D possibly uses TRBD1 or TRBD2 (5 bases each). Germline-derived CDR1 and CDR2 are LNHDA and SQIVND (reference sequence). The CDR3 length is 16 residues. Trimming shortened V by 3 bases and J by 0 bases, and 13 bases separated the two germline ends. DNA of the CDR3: TGTGCCAGTAGTATCGGGGCAGGAAGAAGCACAGATACGCAGTATTTT. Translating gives CASSIGAGRSTDTQYF.

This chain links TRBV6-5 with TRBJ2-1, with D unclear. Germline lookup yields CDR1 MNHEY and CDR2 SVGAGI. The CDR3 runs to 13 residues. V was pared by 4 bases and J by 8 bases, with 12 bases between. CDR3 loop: CASSFRWADEQFF. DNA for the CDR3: TGTGCCAGCAGTTTTAGGTGGGCCGATGAGCAGTTCTTC.

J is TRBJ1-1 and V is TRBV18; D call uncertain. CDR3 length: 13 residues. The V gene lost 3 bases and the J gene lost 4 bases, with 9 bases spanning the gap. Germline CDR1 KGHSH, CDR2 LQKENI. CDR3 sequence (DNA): TGTGCCAGCTCACCCTCCGCCTCCACTGAAGCTTTCTTT. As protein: CASSPSASTEAFF.

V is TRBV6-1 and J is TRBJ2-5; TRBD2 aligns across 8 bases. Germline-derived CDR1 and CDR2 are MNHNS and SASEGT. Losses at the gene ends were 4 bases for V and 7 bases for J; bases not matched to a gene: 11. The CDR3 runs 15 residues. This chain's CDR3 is CASSGSGGAQGTQYF. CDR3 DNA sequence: TGTGCCAGCAGTGGATCGGGGGGGGCGCAGGGGACCCAGTACTTC.

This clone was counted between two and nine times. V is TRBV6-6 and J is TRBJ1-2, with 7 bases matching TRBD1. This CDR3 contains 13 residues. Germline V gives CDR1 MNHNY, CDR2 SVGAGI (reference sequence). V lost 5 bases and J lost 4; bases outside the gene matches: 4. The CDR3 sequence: CASSLGQIYGYTF. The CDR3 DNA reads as TGTGCCAGCAGTCTGGGACAGATCTATGGCTACACCTTC.

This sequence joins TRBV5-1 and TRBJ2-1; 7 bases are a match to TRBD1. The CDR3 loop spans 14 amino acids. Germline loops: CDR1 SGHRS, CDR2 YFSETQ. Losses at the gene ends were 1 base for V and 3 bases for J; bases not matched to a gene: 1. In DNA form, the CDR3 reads TGCGCCAGCAGCTTGCAGGGGGACTACAATGAGCAGTTCTTC. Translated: CASSLQGDYNEQFF.

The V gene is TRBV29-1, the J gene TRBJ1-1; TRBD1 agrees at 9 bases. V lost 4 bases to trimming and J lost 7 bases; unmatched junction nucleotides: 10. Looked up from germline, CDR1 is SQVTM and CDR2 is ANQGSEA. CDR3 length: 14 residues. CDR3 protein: CSVAGRTGEVEAFF. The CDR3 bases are TGCAGCGTTGCCGGGCGGACAGGGGAGGTTGAAGCTTTCTTT.

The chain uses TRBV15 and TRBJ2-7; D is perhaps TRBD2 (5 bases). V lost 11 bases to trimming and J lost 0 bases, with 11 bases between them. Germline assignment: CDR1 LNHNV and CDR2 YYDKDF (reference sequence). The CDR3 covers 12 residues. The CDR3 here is CAVGLVSYEQYF. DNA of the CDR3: TGTGCCGTCGGACTTGTCTCCTACGAGCAGTACTTC.

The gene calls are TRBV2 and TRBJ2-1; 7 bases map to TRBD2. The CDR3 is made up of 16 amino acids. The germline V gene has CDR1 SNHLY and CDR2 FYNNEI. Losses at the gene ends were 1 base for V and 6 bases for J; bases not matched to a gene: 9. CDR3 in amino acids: CASSEVGRVGSNEQFF. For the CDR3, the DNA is TGTGCCAGCAGTGAAGTGGGGAGGGTCGGTTCCAATGAGCAGTTCTTC.

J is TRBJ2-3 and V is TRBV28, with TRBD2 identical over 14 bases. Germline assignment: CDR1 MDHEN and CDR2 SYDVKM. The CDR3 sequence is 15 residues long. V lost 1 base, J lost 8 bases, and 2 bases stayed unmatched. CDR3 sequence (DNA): TGTGCCAGCAGTTTATATGGGACTAGCGGGGGTACGCAGTATTTT. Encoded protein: CASSLYGTSGGTQYF.